A single sample gave rise to the 23 T cell receptor beta chains below, sequenced in a study of blood T cell repertoires in COVID-19. Data came from immunoSEQ multiplex PCR; TCRdb stores just in-frame clones and leaves some out. The table lists roughly 140,000 clones, around 81% of them singletons. The sequencing sample was made of peripheral blood. The origin of the receptors is a woman in her fifties or sixties with acute or convalescent COVID-19.

The gene calls are TRBV27 and TRBJ1-1; perhaps TRBD1 as D (6 bases). The V gene lost 4 bases and the J gene lost 7 bases, with 10 bases spanning the gap. Germline CDR1 MNHEY, CDR2 SMNVEV (reference sequence). The length of the CDR3 is 12 residues. This CDR3 reads CASSSDSLEAFF. The CDR3 DNA reads TGTGCCAGCAGTTCGGACAGCCTTGAAGCTTTCTTT.

This clone was seen just once. The sample carries other DNA sequences with the same CDR3. The chain has TRBV9 and TRBJ1-2, with D perhaps TRBD1 (5 bases). The CDR3 is 13 amino acids. CDR1 is SGDLS, CDR2 YYNGEE, per germline. Deletions cut 0 bases from V and 3 bases from J, with 6 bases between. CDR3 residues: CASSVGGDYGYTF. The CDR3 nucleotides read TGTGCCAGCAGCGTAGGGGGCGACTATGGCTACACCTTC.

V gene TRBV7-9 combines with J gene TRBJ1-2; tentative D call: TRBD1 (5 bases). Germline V gene data show CDR1 as SEHNR and CDR2 as FQNEAQ (reference sequence). V shed 0 bases and J shed 7 bases, with 6 bases lying between them. The length of the CDR3 is 12 residues. The CDR3 sequence is CASSLATGGYTF. For the CDR3, the DNA is TGTGCCAGCAGCTTAGCTACAGGTGGCTACACCTTC.

The table lists this clone with a count of one. The genes are TRBV19 and TRBJ2-3; D might be TRBD2 (7 bases). The V end lost 5 bases, the J end lost 5 bases, and 14 bases lay between the germline ends. The length of the CDR3 is 14 residues. Germline values: CDR1 LNHDA, CDR2 SQIVND (reference sequence). In nucleotides, the CDR3 is TGTGCCAGTAGTGCCTGGGGGGGCATAGATACGCAGTATTTT. It translates to CASSAWGGIDTQYF.

V usage is TRBV7-9 and J usage is TRBJ1-6; TRBD1 matches at 7 bases. Looked up from germline, CDR1 is SEHNR and CDR2 is FQNEAQ (reference sequence). V was clipped by 2 bases and J by 10 bases; unmatched bases: 14. The CDR3 length is 17 residues. The CDR3 region is CASSLPPGGASVSPLHF. As DNA, the CDR3 is TGTGCCAGCAGCTTACCCCCAGGGGGTGCCTCAGTCTCACCCCTCCACTTT. Looking up the rest from reference TRBV7-9 and TRBJ1-6 gives the full variable domain: DTGVSQNPRHKITKRGQNVTFRCDPISEHNRLYWYRQTLGQGPEFLTYFQNEAQLEKSRLLSDRFSAERPKGSFSTLEIQRTEQGDSAMYLCASSLPPGGASVSPLHFGNGTRLTVT.

The rearrangement links TRBV9 to TRBJ2-2, with 12 bases that match TRBD2. J was trimmed by 4 bases and V by 2 bases; bases with no gene match: 9. The CDR3 spans 18 residues. The germline CDR1 and CDR2 sequences are SGDLS and YYNGEE. The chain's CDR3 is CASSVAPLAGGFTGELFF. CDR3 nucleotides: TGTGCCAGCAGCGTGGCACCTCTAGCGGGGGGGTTCACCGGGGAGCTGTTTTTT.

J is TRBJ1-5 and V is TRBV29-1; TRBD1 matches 7 bases. Germline V gene data show CDR1 as SQVTM and CDR2 as ANQGSEA. V was pared by 4 bases and J by 7 bases, with 7 bases of the junction left unmatched. The CDR3 sequence is 13 residues long. This CDR3 is CSVVFRGDQPQHF. CDR3 bases: TGCAGCGTTGTCTTCAGGGGGGACCAGCCCCAGCATTTT. The full variable domain, completed using reference TRBV29-1 and TRBJ1-5, is SAVISQKPSRDICQRGTSLTIQCQVDSQVTMMFWYRQQPGQSLTLIATANQGSEATYESGFVIDKFPISRPNLTFSTLTVSNMSPEDSSIYLCSVVFRGDQPQHFGDGTRLSIL.

On this clone itself: Here the CDR3 omits its conserved ending phenylalanine or tryptophan, so a read error is the likely source. The limits of the CDR3 on the DNA are not certain, so only TCRdb's listed CDR3 is given. The chain's CDR3 is CASSDRQGVPWEV. The chain links TRBV6-1 to TRBJ1-2; the table's D call, TRBD1, was not checked against the DNA. The germline V gene encodes CDR1 MNHNS and CDR2 SASEGT. Ends included, the CDR3 has 13 residues.

The rearrangement joins TRBV4-1 to TRBJ2-2; 8 bases line up with TRBD2. CDR1 MGHRA and CDR2 YSYEKL come from the germline V gene. Trimming at V came to 0 bases and at J to 6 bases, leaving 12 bases not matched to a gene. The CDR3 spans 18 residues. CDR3 bases: TGCGCCAGCAGCCAAGATCCGGGGGGGGCCGCCCTCTCCGGGGAGCTGTTTTTT. This gives the protein CASSQDPGGAALSGELFF.

This clone was observed once. The rearrangement joins TRBV5-1 to TRBJ1-2; D gene unclear. The CDR3 has 14 residues. Germline loops: CDR1 SGHRS, CDR2 YFSETQ. Between the trimmed V and J ends, which lost 2 bases and 8 bases, there was a span of 16 bases. The CDR3 region has the DNA TGCGCCAGCAGCTTCGGTGGAGGTGAGGGCGGCTACACCTTC. Translation: CASSFGGGEGGYTF.

The J gene is TRBJ1-1, the V gene TRBV19; D uncertain. This CDR3 has 15 amino acids. The germline gives CDR1 LNHDA, CDR2 SQIVND (reference sequence). V lost 6 bases and J 11 bases, leaving 25 bases between the germline ends. The CDR3 spells CASSPTGRTARWAFF. The CDR3 DNA follows: TGTGCCAGTAGCCCAACCGGGAGGACCGCAAGGTGGGCTTTCTTT.

This clone was seen just once. The gene calls are TRBV11-2 and TRBJ1-2; D not resolved. V was trimmed by 0 bases and J by 3 bases, leaving 14 bases between them. Per germline, CDR1 SGHAT and CDR2 FQNNGV. This CDR3 is 16 amino acids long. CDR3 region: CASSLDHSNAHYGYTF. The CDR3 nucleotides read TGTGCCAGCAGCTTAGACCACTCAAACGCCCACTATGGCTACACCTTC. Drawing the rest from reference TRBV11-2 and TRBJ1-2, the complete variable domain is EAGVAQSPRYKIIEKRQSVAFWCNPISGHATLYWYQQILGQGPKLLIQFQNNGVVDDSQLPKDRFSAERLKGVDSTLKIQPAKLEDSAVYLCASSLDHSNAHYGYTFGSGTRLTVV.

The genes are TRBV10-3 and TRBJ2-2; no clear D. The CDR3 consists of 12 residues. Germline-derived CDR1 and CDR2 are ENHRY and SYGVKD. Trimming stripped 5 bases from V and 9 bases from J, with 10 bases between. The CDR3 sequence is CAISTYPRELFF. CDR3 bases: TGTGCCATCAGTACATATCCCCGGGAGCTGTTTTTT.

The rearrangement links TRBV4-3 to TRBJ1-2; D is perhaps TRBD1 (6 bases). V gave up 3 bases and J gave up 6 bases, with 17 bases separating them. CDR1 and CDR2 from the germline V gene are LGHNA and YSLEER. The CDR3 is 15 residues long. CDR3 in DNA: TGCGCCAGCAGCCAGCGGGGGGGGGCACCGAATGGCTACACCTTC. Protein: CASSQRGGAPNGYTF.

This clone was observed a handful of times. One end of the junction fails to match germline, which may point to a read error. The rearrangement links TRBV6-4 to TRBJ1-2, with 9 positions matching TRBD1. This CDR3 has 10 amino acids. CDR1 is MRHNA and CDR2 is SNTAGT in the germline V gene. This CDR3 reads CASSHRDRAF. CDR3 sequence (DNA): TGTGCCAGCAGCCACCGGGACAGGGCCTTC.

The chain employs TRBV18 and TRBJ2-1, with a weak D call TRBD1 (6 bases). The germline gives CDR1 KGHSH, CDR2 LQKENI. The germline V and J ends were trimmed by 6 bases and 3 bases, with 12 bases remaining between them. This CDR3 is built from 14 residues. This CDR3 reads CASSIDRNYNEQFF. The CDR3 nucleotides are TGTGCCAGCTCGATCGACAGGAACTACAATGAGCAGTTCTTC.

V is TRBV3-1 (or the pseudogene TRBV3-2) and J is TRBJ1-2; TRBD1 agrees at 9 bases. This CDR3 comprises 16 residues. V trimming: 0 bases; J trimming: 4 bases; junction bases outside the gene matches: 6. The germline gives CDR1 LGHDT, CDR2 YNNKEL (reference sequence). The CDR3 DNA reads TGTGCCAGCAGCCAAGATCACGAGACAGGGGGCTATGGCTACACCTTC. Its protein is CASSQDHETGGYGYTF.

This chain uses TRBV7-2 with TRBJ1-1, with D maybe TRBD1 (6 bases). This CDR3 is built from 13 residues. The V gene's germline CDR1 is SGHTA and CDR2 FQGNSA. Between the trimmed V and J ends, which lost 5 bases and 4 bases, there was a span of 11 bases. CDR3 in DNA: TGTGCCAGCAGCACCACAGGGCTCACTGAAGCTTTCTTT. Its translation is CASSTTGLTEAFF.

This clone is a singleton in its sample. The chain combines TRBV2 with TRBJ2-1; no clear D gene. Germline CDR1 is SNHLY and CDR2 is FYNNEI. With 4 bases removed from V and 2 bases from J, the gap between germline ends came to 12 bases. The CDR3 consists of 15 residues. The CDR3 reads CASSGAGSPYNEQFF. The CDR3 nucleotides read TGTGCCAGCAGTGGGGCCGGATCTCCCTACAATGAGCAGTTCTTC.

The chain employs TRBV7-3 and TRBJ1-2; D is perhaps TRBD1 (6 bases). This CDR3 contains 16 residues. Trimming left V 5 bases short and J 6 bases short, with 22 bases between. CDR1 is SGHTA and CDR2 is FQGTGA in the germline V gene. DNA of the CDR3: TGTGCCAGCAGCCAGGGGCCTAAAGGCGCCGAGGATGGCTACACCTTC. Translation: CASSQGPKGAEDGYTF.

The chain couples TRBV28 to TRBJ2-2; TRBD1 matches 10 bases. This CDR3 contains 15 residues. V lost 5 bases to trimming and J lost 6 bases; unmatched junction nucleotides: 6. Germline V gene data show CDR1 as MDHEN and CDR2 as SYDVKM. CDR3: CASSPGTGVAGELFF. CDR3 nucleotides: TGTGCCAGCAGTCCAGGGACAGGGGTTGCCGGGGAGCTGTTTTTT.

The rearrangement links TRBV2 to TRBJ1-1; D remains unclear. Germline CDR1 reads SNHLY; CDR2 reads FYNNEI. The CDR3 has 12 amino acids. The V and J ends lost 11 bases and 4 bases respectively, with 14 bases between them. CDR3: CASQQTVTEAFF. In DNA form, the CDR3 reads TGTGCCTCCCAACAGACGGTCACTGAAGCTTTCTTT.

V is TRBV11-3 and J is TRBJ1-1, with D unclear. V shed 5 bases and J shed 3 bases, with 10 bases lying between them. CDR3 length equals 13 residues. Germline V gene sequence: CDR1 SGHNT, CDR2 YENEEA. CDR3 residues: CASSPTGDTEAFF. In nucleotides, the CDR3 is TGTGCCAGCAGCCCAACCGGGGACACTGAAGCTTTCTTT. The entire variable domain, with the rest obtained from reference TRBV11-3 and TRBJ1-1, is as follows: EAGVVQSPRYKIIEKKQPVAFWCNPISGHNTLYWYLQNLGQGPELLIRYENEEAVDDSQLPKDRFSAERLKGVDSTLKIQPAELGDSAVYLCASSPTGDTEAFFGQGTRLTVV.